Shown below are 29 T cell receptor beta chains from a single sample sequenced in a study of cytomegalovirus exposure and HLA in healthy donors. Primers: 60 Vbeta forward and 13 Jbeta reverse. Using immunoSEQ multiplex PCR, the repertoire was profiled, and TCRdb retains in-frame clones only, with some absent. The sample has roughly 150,000 clones; roughly 85% are singletons. The sequenced material came from PBMCs. These receptors came from a man aged 25 to 45 in good health and CMV-seronegative.

V gene TRBV19 combines with J gene TRBJ1-1, with D possibly matching TRBD1 (6 bases). This CDR3 region has 16 residues. The V gene lost 5 bases and the J gene lost 4 bases, with 20 bases spanning the gap. CDR1 LNHDA and CDR2 SQIVND come from the germline V gene (reference sequence). The CDR3 loop is CASSPRGAGLGTEAFF. The CDR3, as DNA: TGTGCCAGTAGTCCCCGGGGGGCAGGGCTGGGCACTGAAGCTTTCTTT.

V is TRBV6-5 and J is TRBJ2-5, with D perhaps matching TRBD1 (5 bases). This CDR3 has 12 residues. The germline V gene encodes CDR1 MNHEY and CDR2 SVGAGI. V lost 6 bases and J 2 bases, leaving 7 bases between the germline ends. The DNA for the CDR3 is TGTGCCAGCAGCCAGGGTCAAGAGACCCAGTACTTC. This codes for CASSQGQETQYF.

This sequence joins TRBV11-2 and TRBJ1-4, with 7 nucleotides matching TRBD1. CDR1 is SGHAT and CDR2 is FQNNGV in the germline V gene. CDR3 length equals 14 residues. The junction had 6 bases not matched to a gene; V was cut back by 11 bases and J by 0 bases. The DNA of the CDR3 is TGTGCCTGCACACAGGGGACAACTAATGAAAAACTGTTTTTT. It specifies CACTQGTTNEKLFF.

This clone was picked up one time. This chain joins TRBV28 and TRBJ2-1; D unresolved. Trimming cost V 7 bases and J 0 bases, with 16 bases left between them. Looked up from germline, CDR1 is MDHEN and CDR2 is SYDVKM. This CDR3 region has 16 residues. In DNA, the CDR3 is TGTGCCAGCACAATACAGAGCCCGAACTCCTACAATGAGCAGTTCTTC. Protein sequence: CASTIQSPNSYNEQFF.

The chain couples TRBV9 to TRBJ2-7; 9 bases match TRBD1. CDR3 length equals 17 residues. The junction had 17 bases not matched to a gene; V was cut back by 5 bases and J by 5 bases. Germline values: CDR1 SGDLS, CDR2 YYNGEE. The CDR3 DNA reads as TGTGCCAGCAGTACCTTCCAAACGACAGGGGGAGGTGACGAGCAGTACTTC. Protein product: CASSTFQTTGGGDEQYF.

The chain joins TRBV6-1 to TRBJ1-1; 11 bases agree with TRBD1. The V gene's germline CDR1 is MNHNS and CDR2 SASEGT. The CDR3 has 13 residues. V lost 6 bases, J lost 11 bases, and 8 bases stayed unmatched. CDR3 region: CASRGQGARVAFF. The CDR3 DNA sequence: TGTGCCAGCAGAGGACAGGGGGCCCGGGTGGCTTTCTTT.

This clone was recorded once. CDR3 amino acids: CASSVSTGGGYGYTF. The CDR3, as DNA: TGTGCCAGCAGCGTATCGACAGGGGGCGGCTATGGCTACACCTTC. J is TRBJ1-2 and V is TRBV9, with TRBD1 identical over 10 bases. The CDR3 is 15 amino acids. Germline CDR1 SGDLS, CDR2 YYNGEE. V lost 1 base to trimming and J lost 4 bases; unmatched junction nucleotides: 4.

The sample holds a few counts of this clone. The chain joins TRBV4-2 to TRBJ1-6, with 7 bases lining up with TRBD1. The J segment lost 7 bases and the V segment lost 4 bases, leaving 7 bases of the junction unmatched. The CDR3 sequence is 15 residues long. Germline values: CDR1 LGHNA, CDR2 YNFKEQ. The CDR3 here is CASSPRDSSNSPLHF. As DNA, the CDR3 is TGTGCCAGCAGCCCTCGGGACAGCTCCAATTCACCCCTCCACTTT.

This chain connects TRBV9 to TRBJ1-2; 9 bases match TRBD1. The CDR3 extends over 18 amino acids. The V and J ends lost 0 bases and 6 bases, in that order; junction bases with no gene match: 15. Germline-derived CDR1 and CDR2 are SGDLS and YYNGEE. CDR3 DNA: TGTGCCAGCAGCGTAGCAGGGACAGGGACAGGATACTCCCATGGCTACACCTTC. It codes for CASSVAGTGTGYSHGYTF.

V usage is TRBV5-6 and J usage is TRBJ2-1; 9 bases are shared with TRBD2. With V trimmed by 4 bases and J by 0 bases, 5 bases remained unmatched. Germline V gives CDR1 SGHDT, CDR2 YYEEEE. CDR3 length: 16 residues. The CDR3 sequence: CASSLSSGISYNEQFF. In DNA, the CDR3 is TGTGCCAGCAGCCTCTCTAGCGGGATCTCCTACAATGAGCAGTTCTTC.

The chain employs TRBV28 and TRBJ2-5; 7 positions match TRBD1. The J call may be mistaken, given a closer DNA end match to TRBJ2-7. CDR3 size: 14 residues. The germline V gene encodes CDR1 MDHEN and CDR2 SYDVKM. The CDR3 loop reads CASSPGGPRYEQYF. The CDR3 nucleotides are TGTGCCAGCAGTCCAGGGGGACCCCGCTACGAGCAGTACTTC.

The chain employs TRBV10-1 and TRBJ2-7; 9 bases align to TRBD2. Per germline, CDR1 WNHNN and CDR2 SYGVQD (reference sequence). This CDR3 has 14 residues. V lost 2 bases to trimming and J lost 5 bases; unmatched junction nucleotides: 4. In DNA, the CDR3 is TGCGCCAGCAGTGAGGGAAGCGGGAGGCACGAGCAGTACTTC. Protein sequence: CASSEGSGRHEQYF.

The chain is built from TRBV5-1 and TRBJ1-4, with 7 positions matching TRBD1. This CDR3 has 15 amino acids. The V segment lost 4 bases and the J segment 0 bases; nucleotides outside the gene matches: 3. CDR1 is SGHRS, CDR2 YFSETQ, per germline. This chain's CDR3 is CASSPGQATNEKLFF. The CDR3 nucleotides read TGCGCCAGCAGCCCCGGACAGGCAACTAATGAAAAACTGTTTTTT.

V is TRBV10-2 and J is TRBJ1-1; TRBD1 is a possible D gene (6 bases). CDR3 length: 16 amino acids. Germline CDR1 reads WSHSY; CDR2 reads SAAADI. V was cut by 3 bases and J by 2 bases, with 16 bases left in between. Here the CDR3 DNA reads TGCGCCAGCAGTGAAAGGGGGAGACAGCCTAACACTGAAGCTTTCTTT. This translates into CASSERGRQPNTEAFF.

This chain links TRBV28 with TRBJ2-7, with D unclear. CDR3 length: 12 amino acids. Per germline, CDR1 MDHEN and CDR2 SYDVKM. The V gene lost 2 bases and the J gene lost 4 bases, with 6 bases spanning the gap. The CDR3 DNA follows: TGTGCCAGCAGTTTAACTGATTACGAGCAGTACTTC. This gives the protein CASSLTDYEQYF.

The gene calls are TRBV18 and TRBJ1-4; 7 positions match TRBD1. Trimming took 0 bases from V and 4 from J; bases not matched to a gene: 2. From germline, CDR1 is KGHSH and CDR2 LQKENI. The CDR3 covers 15 residues. For the CDR3, the DNA is TGTGCCAGCTCACCACCCGGGACAGTTAATGAAAAACTGTTTTTT. It is translated as CASSPPGTVNEKLFF.

This chain joins TRBV10-3 and TRBJ1-1, with D perhaps TRBD1 (5 bases). Germline values: CDR1 ENHRY, CDR2 SYGVKD. V was cut by 7 bases and J by 2 bases, with 20 bases left in between. This CDR3 contains 16 residues. The chain's CDR3 is CAITSSRGRDNTEAFF. The CDR3 DNA sequence: TGTGCCATCACCTCTTCAAGGGGTCGTGACAACACTGAAGCTTTCTTT.

This clone was counted a single time. V usage is TRBV2 and J usage is TRBJ2-3; D perhaps matches TRBD2 (5 bases). The ends were cut back, 5 bases at V and 2 bases at J, with 11 bases in the middle. The CDR3 loop spans 14 amino acids. Germline V gene data show CDR1 as SNHLY and CDR2 as FYNNEI. CDR3 DNA: TGTGCCAGCAGTCCCGAGGGTACCACAGATACGCAGTATTTT. Protein product: CASSPEGTTDTQYF.

The V and J genes are TRBV28 and TRBJ1-5; D is possibly TRBD1 (5 bases). V lost 6 bases and J lost 6, with 15 bases in between. CDR1 and CDR2 from the germline V gene are MDHEN and SYDVKM. The CDR3 runs 14 residues. The DNA for the CDR3 is TGTGCCAGCAGACCGGCAGGGATCGGTCAGCCCCAGCATTTT. This encodes CASRPAGIGQPQHF.

CDR3 residues: CASSLELGLAAGELFF. Written as DNA, the CDR3 is TGTGCCAGCAGCTTAGAGCTGGGACTAGCAGCCGGGGAGCTGTTTTTT. The chain uses TRBV11-2 and TRBJ2-2; 9 bases map to TRBD2. The V and J ends lost 0 bases and 6 bases, in that order; junction bases with no gene match: 5. This CDR3 comprises 16 residues. Germline CDR1 and CDR2: SGHAT and FQNNGV. The variable domain in full, completed from reference TRBV11-2 and TRBJ2-2, reads EAGVAQSPRYKIIEKRQSVAFWCNPISGHATLYWYQQILGQGPKLLIQFQNNGVVDDSQLPKDRFSAERLKGVDSTLKIQPAKLEDSAVYLCASSLELGLAAGELFFGEGSRLTVL.

The V and J genes are TRBV5-1 and TRBJ2-6; maybe TRBD1 (5 bases). The CDR3 sequence is 16 residues long. From germline, CDR1 is SGHRS and CDR2 YFSETQ. The V end was cut by 4 bases, the J end by 1 base, with 12 bases between. The CDR3 region is CASSGDSGSGANVLTF. The CDR3 bases are TGCGCCAGCAGCGGAGACAGTGGATCTGGGGCCAACGTCCTGACTTTC. Full variable domain (missing parts from reference TRBV5-1 and TRBJ2-6): KAGVTQTPRYLIKTRGQQVTLSCSPISGHRSVSWYQQTPGQGLQFLFEYFSETQRNKGNFPGRFSGRQFSNSRSEMNVSTLELGDSALYLCASSGDSGSGANVLTFGAGSRLTVL.

A few counts support this clone. V usage is TRBV27 and J usage is TRBJ1-5; TRBD1 matches at 7 bases. Looked up from germline, CDR1 is MNHEY and CDR2 is SMNVEV (reference sequence). V trimming: 2 bases; J trimming: 4 bases; junction bases outside the gene matches: 5. The CDR3 loop spans 15 amino acids. For the CDR3, the DNA is TGTGCCAGCAGTTTAACAGGGGCCGTGAATCAGCCCCAGCATTTT. Its protein is CASSLTGAVNQPQHF.

V gene TRBV5-6 combines with J gene TRBJ2-7, with a possible D match to TRBD2 (5 bases). CDR3 length equals 15 residues. Germline V gene lookup returns CDR1 SGHDT and CDR2 YYEEEE. The V and J ends lost 2 bases and 3 bases respectively, with 15 bases between them. The CDR3 spells CASSLFLGKIYEQYF. CDR3 coding DNA: TGTGCCAGCAGCTTATTCCTCGGGAAAATCTACGAGCAGTACTTC.

The chain joins TRBV15 to TRBJ1-2; no definite D call. With 3 bases removed from V and 4 bases from J, the gap between germline ends came to 12 bases. The germline CDR1 and CDR2 sequences are LNHNV and YYDKDF (reference sequence). CDR3 size: 14 residues. The CDR3 here is CATSSPGGGYGYTF. In DNA, the CDR3 is TGTGCCACCAGCAGCCCCGGAGGTGGCTATGGCTACACCTTC.

Only one count was recorded for this clone. This rearrangement joins TRBV19 to TRBJ2-1, with no clear D. This CDR3 contains 12 residues. The V end lost 4 bases, the J end lost 11 bases, and 12 bases lay between the germline ends. Germline V gene lookup returns CDR1 LNHDA and CDR2 SQIVND (reference sequence). The CDR3 here is CASSTRGSKQFF. The CDR3 coding sequence is TGTGCCAGTAGTACCCGCGGCAGTAAGCAGTTCTTC.

The rearrangement joins TRBV6-4 to TRBJ2-3, with TRBD2 identical over 11 bases. CDR1 and CDR2 from the germline V gene are MRHNA and SNTAGT. The CDR3 is 15 amino acids. After removal of 1 base from V and 4 bases from J, the junction contained 1 base not matched to a gene. The CDR3: CASSDWGLAADTQYF. CDR3 nucleotide sequence: TGTGCCAGCAGTGACTGGGGACTAGCGGCAGATACGCAGTATTTT.

The chain employs TRBV9 and TRBJ2-1, with 9 positions matching TRBD2. Germline V gene lookup returns CDR1 SGDLS and CDR2 YYNGEE. The V segment lost 4 bases and the J segment 7 bases; nucleotides outside the gene matches: 12. The CDR3 totals 16 residues. The CDR3 region is CASSQSREGHSNEQFF. CDR3 coding DNA: TGTGCCAGCAGCCAATCGCGGGAGGGCCACTCGAATGAGCAGTTCTTC.

The sample holds a few counts of this clone. The chain is built from TRBV5-1 and TRBJ2-7, with TRBD2 identical over 7 bases. Trimming cost V 5 bases and J 0 bases; bases outside gene matches: 8. The CDR3 is 15 residues long. Germline V gives CDR1 SGHRS, CDR2 YFSETQ. CDR3 coding DNA: TGCGCCAGCAGACAGAGCGGGGCCCGCTCCTACGAGCAGTACTTC. Its protein product is CASRQSGARSYEQYF. Full variable domain (rest looked up from reference TRBV5-1 and TRBJ2-7): KAGVTQTPRYLIKTRGQQVTLSCSPISGHRSVSWYQQTPGQGLQFLFEYFSETQRNKGNFPGRFSGRQFSNSRSEMNVSTLELGDSALYLCASRQSGARSYEQYFGPGTRLTVT.

This sequence joins TRBV5-8 and TRBJ2-1; 8 bases agree with TRBD1. The germline CDR1 and CDR2 sequences are SGHTS and YDEGEE. V trimming: 1 base; J trimming: 6 bases; junction bases outside the gene matches: 9. This CDR3 region has 16 residues. CDR3 residues: CASSLWQGAASNEQFF. The CDR3 DNA is TGTGCCAGCAGCTTGTGGCAGGGGGCGGCCAGCAATGAGCAGTTCTTC.